What follows are 17 T cell receptor beta chains derived from one specimen sequenced in a study of identical twins. Each CDR3 protein is one row after TCRdb ran MiXCR on the 5' RACE reads. Of some 1,600,000 distinct CDR3 sequences in the sample, around 33% were seen once. Sequenced material: cord blood. The receptors come from a newborn girl in good health.

Only a few counts were recorded for this clonotype. V and J are TRBV2 and TRBJ2-7, with D possibly being TRBD2 (5 bases). This CDR3 is built from 15 residues. Germline CDR1 SNHLY, CDR2 FYNNEI. V lost 3 bases and J lost 4, with 16 bases in between. In DNA form, the CDR3 reads TGTGCCAGCAGTGAGGTCTTTCGGGGTTCTTACGAGCAGTACTTC. It yields the protein CASSEVFRGSYEQYF. Supplemented by reference TRBV2 and TRBJ2-7, the full variable domain reads EPEVTQTPSHQVTQMGQEVILRCVPISNHLYFYWYRQILGQKVEFLVSFYNNEISEKSEIFDDQFSVERPDGSNFTLKIRSTKLEDSAMYFCASSEVFRGSYEQYFGPGTRLTVT.

This clonotype was found a few times. The V and J genes are TRBV5-1 and TRBJ2-7, with D tentatively TRBD1 or TRBD2 (5 bases each). The assigned J gene may be wrong: the sequence end matches TRBJ2-4 better. Germline CDR1 and CDR2: SGHRS and YFSETQ. This CDR3 contains 14 residues. Here the CDR3 reads CASSLQGERDIQYF. DNA for the CDR3: TGCGCCAGCAGCCTCCAGGGAGAGAGAGACATTCAGTACTTC.

The CDR3 DNA is TGCAGTGCTAGAGATCCTCCCCTGGGCCATGGCTACACCTTC. As protein: CSARDPPLGHGYTF. The rearrangement joins TRBV20-1 to TRBJ1-2; D remains ambiguous. The CDR3 loop spans 14 amino acids. Trimming took off 0 bases at V and 6 bases at J, with 14 bases between the two ends. CDR1 is DFQATT and CDR2 is SNEGSKA in the germline V gene (reference sequence).

The chain combines TRBV4-1 with TRBJ2-3, with 9 nucleotides matching TRBD2. The CDR3 sequence is 18 residues long. Germline V gene sequence: CDR1 MGHRA, CDR2 YSYEKL. With V trimmed by 1 base and J by 5 bases, 13 bases remained unmatched. In nucleotides, the CDR3 is TGCGCCAGCAGCCAAGGGGCTAGCGGGGAACCTAGGGGAGATACGCAGTATTTT. Protein: CASSQGASGEPRGDTQYF.

The chain uses TRBV5-1 and TRBJ2-4; 9 bases agree with TRBD1. This CDR3 contains 16 residues. Germline V gene data show CDR1 as SGHRS and CDR2 as YFSETQ. V shed 1 base, J shed 2 bases, and the junction held 4 bases outside the gene matches. The CDR3 region is CASSLRQGGPKNIQYF. The CDR3 DNA reads TGCGCCAGCAGCTTGCGACAGGGGGGGCCCAAAAACATTCAGTACTTC.

V and J are TRBV28 and TRBJ2-3; 7 bases are shared with TRBD1. Germline V lookup: CDR1 MDHEN, CDR2 SYDVKM. The CDR3 has 17 residues. Trimming took 7 bases from V and 0 from J; bases not matched to a gene: 13. This chain's CDR3 is CASTLTGLTPSTDTQYF. DNA for the CDR3: TGTGCCAGCACCCTGACAGGGCTTACCCCTAGCACAGATACGCAGTATTTT.

This rearrangement joins TRBV4-2 to TRBJ2-3, with D perhaps assigned TRBD1 or TRBD2 (5 bases each). V lost 0 bases and J lost 5, with 9 bases in between. The CDR3 totals 14 residues. Germline V gene data show CDR1 as LGHNA and CDR2 as YNFKEQ. DNA for the CDR3: TGTGCCAGCAGCCAAGATTTTGGGGGAGATACGCAGTATTTT. Amino acids: CASSQDFGGDTQYF.

The CDR3 region has the DNA TGTGCCAGCAGCTCAATAGGGACAGGGCGGACCTACGAGCAGTACTTC. Translated: CASSSIGTGRTYEQYF. This chain links TRBV7-6 with TRBJ2-7; the match to TRBD1 covers 9 bases. The CDR3 is 16 residues long. V lost 4 bases and J lost 2; bases outside the gene matches: 9. CDR1 SGHVS and CDR2 FNYEAQ come from the germline V gene. Full variable domain (remainder filled in from reference TRBV7-6 and TRBJ2-7): GAGVSQSPRYKVTKRGQDVALRCDPISGHVSLYWYRQALGQGPEFLTYFNYEAQQDKSGLPNDRFSAERPEGSISTLTIQRTEQRDSAMYRCASSSIGTGRTYEQYFGPGTRLTVT.

As regards this clonotype: Germline and junction disagree at one end, which may indicate a read error. The rearrangement links TRBV12-3 or TRBV12-4 to TRBJ2-3; D gene uncertain. The CDR3 has 12 residues. CDR3 residues: CASSLGGDMQYF. CDR3 coding DNA: TGTGCCAGCAGTTTAGGCGGAGATATGCAGTATTTT.

In this sample, this clonotype turned up a few times. This chain joins TRBV7-2 and TRBJ2-1; possibly TRBD2 for D (7 bases). This CDR3 comprises 16 residues. Looked up from germline, CDR1 is SGHTA and CDR2 is FQGNSA. V was cut by 1 base and J by 0 bases, with 10 bases left in between. The CDR3 reads CASSLVRGASYNEQFF. In DNA, the CDR3 is TGTGCCAGCAGCTTAGTTCGGGGGGCCTCCTACAATGAGCAGTTCTTC. Full variable domain (outside the CDR3, taken from reference TRBV7-2 and TRBJ2-1): GAGVSQSPSNKVTEKGKDVELRCDPISGHTALYWYRQSLGQGLEFLIYFQGNSAPDKSGLPSDRFSAERTGGSVSTLTIQRTQQEDSAVYLCASSLVRGASYNEQFFGPGTRLTVL.

The sample holds a few counts of this clonotype. The chain joins TRBV27 to TRBJ2-1; the match to TRBD2 covers 14 bases. CDR1 is MNHEY, CDR2 SMNVEV, per germline (reference sequence). This CDR3 region has 16 residues. With V trimmed by 5 bases and J by 8 bases, 8 bases remained unmatched. The CDR3 reads CASSQRTSGRIHEQFF. In nucleotides, the CDR3 is TGTGCCAGCAGTCAGCGGACTAGCGGGAGGATCCATGAGCAGTTCTTC.

The J gene is TRBJ2-2, the V gene TRBV27; 8 bases map to TRBD2. This CDR3 is built from 15 residues. Germline lookup yields CDR1 MNHEY and CDR2 SMNVEV (reference sequence). V shed 6 bases, J shed 8 bases, and the junction held 11 bases outside the gene matches. DNA of the CDR3: TGTGCCAGCAGCCCACTAGCGGATCCCAGGGGGGAGCTGTTTTTT. Amino acid sequence: CASSPLADPRGELFF.

The J gene is TRBJ1-5, the V gene TRBV28; no definite D call. Germline V gene data show CDR1 as MDHEN and CDR2 as SYDVKM. This CDR3 comprises 12 residues. Trimming pared 11 bases from V and 4 bases from J, leaving 12 bases between. The CDR3 loop is CAAAVRNQPQHF. In DNA form, the CDR3 reads TGTGCCGCCGCAGTGCGGAATCAGCCCCAGCATTTT.

This clonotype was detected a few times. The chain joins TRBV29-1 to TRBJ1-1, with 9 positions matching TRBD1. The germline CDR1 and CDR2 sequences are SQVTM and ANQGSEA. The CDR3 runs to 15 residues. J was trimmed by 0 bases and V by 6 bases; bases with no gene match: 8. The CDR3 sequence is CSVPGTGYMNTEAFF. The CDR3 coding sequence is TGCAGCGTCCCTGGGACAGGGTATATGAACACTGAAGCTTTCTTT.

This chain's CDR3 is CASSKAPQGEQETQYF. CDR3 nucleotides: TGTGCCAGCAGCAAAGCGCCGCAGGGGGAACAAGAGACCCAGTACTTC. The chain uses TRBV21-1 and TRBJ2-5; the table's TRBD1 call for D was not verified on the DNA. TRBV21-1 is described as a pseudogene. The CDR3 has 16 residues.

The sample holds a few counts of this clonotype. The chain has TRBV28 and TRBJ2-7; either TRBD1 or TRBD2 may fit D (5 bases each). Germline V lookup: CDR1 MDHEN, CDR2 SYDVKM. V lost 5 bases and J lost 1, with 15 bases in between. This CDR3 spans 15 amino acids. CDR3 residues: CASSTYRDLSYEQYF. Written as DNA, the CDR3 is TGTGCCAGCAGTACCTACCGGGACCTTTCCTACGAGCAGTACTTC.

The rearrangement joins TRBV29-1 to TRBJ2-1, with TRBD1 matching over 10 bases. The V gene end was trimmed by 8 bases and the J gene end by 8 bases; junction bases not matched to a gene: 12. Germline CDR1 is SQVTM and CDR2 is ANQGSEA. The CDR3 extends over 14 amino acids. CDR3 residues: CSIAYRDRGYEQFF. In nucleotides, the CDR3 is TGCAGCATCGCTTACAGGGACAGGGGTTATGAGCAGTTCTTC.